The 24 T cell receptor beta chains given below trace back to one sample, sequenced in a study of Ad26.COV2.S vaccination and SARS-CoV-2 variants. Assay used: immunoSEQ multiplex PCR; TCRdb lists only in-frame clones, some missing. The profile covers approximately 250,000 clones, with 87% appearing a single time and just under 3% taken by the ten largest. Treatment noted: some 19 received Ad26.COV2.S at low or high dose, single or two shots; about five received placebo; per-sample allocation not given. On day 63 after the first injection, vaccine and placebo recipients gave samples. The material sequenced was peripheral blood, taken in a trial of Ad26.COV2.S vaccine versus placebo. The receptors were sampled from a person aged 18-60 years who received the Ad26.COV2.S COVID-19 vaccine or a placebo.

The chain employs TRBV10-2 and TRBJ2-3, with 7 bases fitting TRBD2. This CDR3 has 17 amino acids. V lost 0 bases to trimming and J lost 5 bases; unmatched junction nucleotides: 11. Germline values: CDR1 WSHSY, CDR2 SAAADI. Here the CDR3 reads CASSESRLAEGGDTQYF. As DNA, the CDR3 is TGCGCCAGCAGTGAGTCGCGGCTAGCGGAGGGAGGAGATACGCAGTATTTT.

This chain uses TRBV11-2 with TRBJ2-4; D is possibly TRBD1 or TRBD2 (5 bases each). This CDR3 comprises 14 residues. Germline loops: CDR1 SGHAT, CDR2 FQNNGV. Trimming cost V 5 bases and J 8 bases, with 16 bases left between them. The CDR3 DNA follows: TGTGCCAGCAGCCCCGGACAATCGGGATACATTCAGTACTTC. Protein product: CASSPGQSGYIQYF.

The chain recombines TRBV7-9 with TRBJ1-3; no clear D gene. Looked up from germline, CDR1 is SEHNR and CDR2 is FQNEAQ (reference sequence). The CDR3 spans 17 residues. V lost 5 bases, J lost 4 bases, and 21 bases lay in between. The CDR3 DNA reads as TGTGCCAGCAGCCCTGAAAGGGATTACACAGCCGGAAACACCATATATTTT. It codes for CASSPERDYTAGNTIYF.

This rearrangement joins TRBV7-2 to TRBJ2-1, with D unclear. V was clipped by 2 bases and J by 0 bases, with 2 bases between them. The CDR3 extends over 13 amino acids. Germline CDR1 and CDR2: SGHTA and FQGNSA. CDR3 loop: CASSLSSYNEQFF. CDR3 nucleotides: TGTGCCAGCAGCTTAAGCTCCTACAATGAGCAGTTCTTC.

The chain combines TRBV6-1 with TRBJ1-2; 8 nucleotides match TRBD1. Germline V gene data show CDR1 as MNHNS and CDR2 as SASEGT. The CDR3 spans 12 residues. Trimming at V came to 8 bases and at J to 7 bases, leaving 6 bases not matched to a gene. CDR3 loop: CASGQGYSGYTF. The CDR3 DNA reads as TGTGCCAGCGGACAGGGTTATTCTGGCTACACCTTC.

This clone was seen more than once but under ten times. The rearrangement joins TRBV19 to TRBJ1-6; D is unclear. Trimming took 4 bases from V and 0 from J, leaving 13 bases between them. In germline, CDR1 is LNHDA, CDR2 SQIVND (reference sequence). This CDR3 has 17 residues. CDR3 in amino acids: CASSRRQSSSYNSPLHF. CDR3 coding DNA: TGTGCCAGTAGTAGACGGCAGTCGAGCTCCTATAATTCACCCCTCCACTTT.

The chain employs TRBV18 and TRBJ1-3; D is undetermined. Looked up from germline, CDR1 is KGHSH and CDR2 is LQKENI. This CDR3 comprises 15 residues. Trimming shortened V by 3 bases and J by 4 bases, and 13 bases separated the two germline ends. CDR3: CASSPGWYAGNTIYF. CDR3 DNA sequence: TGTGCCAGCTCACCCGGGTGGTATGCAGGAAACACCATATATTTT. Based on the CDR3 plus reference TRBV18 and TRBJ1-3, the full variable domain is NAGVMQNPRHLVRRRGQEARLRCSPMKGHSHVYWYRQLPEEGLKFMVYLQKENIIDESGMPKERFSAEFPKEGPSILRIQQVVRGDSAAYFCASSPGWYAGNTIYFGEGSWLTVV.

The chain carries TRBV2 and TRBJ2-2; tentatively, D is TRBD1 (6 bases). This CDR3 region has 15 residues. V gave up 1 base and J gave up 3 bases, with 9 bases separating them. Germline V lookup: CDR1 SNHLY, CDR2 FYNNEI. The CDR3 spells CASSEVTGHTGELFF. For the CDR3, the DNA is TGTGCCAGCAGTGAAGTCACAGGGCACACCGGGGAGCTGTTTTTT. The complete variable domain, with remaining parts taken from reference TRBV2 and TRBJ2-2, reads EPEVTQTPSHQVTQMGQEVILRCVPISNHLYFYWYRQILGQKVEFLVSFYNNEISEKSEIFDDQFSVERPDGSNFTLKIRSTKLEDSAMYFCASSEVTGHTGELFFGEGSRLTVL.

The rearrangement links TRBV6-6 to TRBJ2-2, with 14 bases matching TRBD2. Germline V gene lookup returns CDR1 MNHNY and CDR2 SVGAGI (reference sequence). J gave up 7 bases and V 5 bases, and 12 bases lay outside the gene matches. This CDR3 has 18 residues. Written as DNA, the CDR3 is TGTGCCAGCAGTCCGCGGGGACTAGCGGGAGTCACTGGCGGGGAGCTGTTTTTT. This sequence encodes CASSPRGLAGVTGGELFF.

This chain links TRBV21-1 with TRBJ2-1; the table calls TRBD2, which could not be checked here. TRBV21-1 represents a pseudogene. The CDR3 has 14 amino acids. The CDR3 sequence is CASSKAAVHNEQFF. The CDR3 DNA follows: TGTGCCAGCAGCAAAGCCGCGGTCCACAATGAGCAGTTCTTC.

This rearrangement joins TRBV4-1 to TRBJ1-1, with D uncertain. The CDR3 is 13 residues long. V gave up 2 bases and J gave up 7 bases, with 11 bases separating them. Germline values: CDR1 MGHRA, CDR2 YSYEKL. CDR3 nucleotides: TGCGCCAGCAGCCAATATTGGAGGGTTGAAGCTTTCTTT. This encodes CASSQYWRVEAFF.

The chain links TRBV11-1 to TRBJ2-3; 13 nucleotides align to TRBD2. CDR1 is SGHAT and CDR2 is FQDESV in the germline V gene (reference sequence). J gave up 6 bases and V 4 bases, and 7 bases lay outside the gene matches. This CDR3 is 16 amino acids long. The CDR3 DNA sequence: TGTGCCAGCAGCTACGGACTAGCGGGAGTGGGGGATACGCAGTATTTT. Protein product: CASSYGLAGVGDTQYF.

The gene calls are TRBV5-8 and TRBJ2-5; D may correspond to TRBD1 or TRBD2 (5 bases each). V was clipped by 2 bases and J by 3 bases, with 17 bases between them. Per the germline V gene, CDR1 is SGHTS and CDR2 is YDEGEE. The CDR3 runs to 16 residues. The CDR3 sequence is CASSLSLSGPEETQYF. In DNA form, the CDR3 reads TGTGCCAGCAGCTTAAGTTTGTCGGGGCCTGAAGAGACCCAGTACTTC.

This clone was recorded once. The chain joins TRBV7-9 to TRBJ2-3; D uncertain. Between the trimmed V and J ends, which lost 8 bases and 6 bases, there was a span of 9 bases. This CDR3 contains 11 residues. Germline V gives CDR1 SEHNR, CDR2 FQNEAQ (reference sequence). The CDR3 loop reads CASELIDTQYF. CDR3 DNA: TGTGCCAGCGAGTTAATCGATACGCAGTATTTT.

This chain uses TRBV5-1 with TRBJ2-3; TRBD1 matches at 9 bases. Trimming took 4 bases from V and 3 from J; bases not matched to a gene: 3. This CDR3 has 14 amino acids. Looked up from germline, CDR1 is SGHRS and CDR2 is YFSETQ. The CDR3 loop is CASSPGQGTDTQYF. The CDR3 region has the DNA TGCGCCAGCAGCCCCGGACAGGGGACAGATACGCAGTATTTT.

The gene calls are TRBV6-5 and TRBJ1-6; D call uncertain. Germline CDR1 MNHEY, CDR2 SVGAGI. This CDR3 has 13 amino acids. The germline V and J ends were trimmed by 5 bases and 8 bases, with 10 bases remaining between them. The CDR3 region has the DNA TGTGCCAGCAGTCTAACGACGGATTCACCCCTCCACTTT. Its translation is CASSLTTDSPLHF.

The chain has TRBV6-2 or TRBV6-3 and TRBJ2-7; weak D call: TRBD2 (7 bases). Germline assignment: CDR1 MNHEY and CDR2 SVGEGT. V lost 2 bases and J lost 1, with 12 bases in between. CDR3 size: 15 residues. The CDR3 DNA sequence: TGTGCCAGCAGTTACGCGGGGGCTCCTTCCTACGAGCAGTACGTC. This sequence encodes CASSYAGAPSYEQYV.

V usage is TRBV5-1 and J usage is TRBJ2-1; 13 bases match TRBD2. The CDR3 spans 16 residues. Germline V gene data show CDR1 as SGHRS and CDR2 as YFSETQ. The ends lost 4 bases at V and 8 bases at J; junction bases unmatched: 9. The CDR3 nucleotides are TGCGCCAGCAGCCCCCCGGGACTAGCGGGGCCCGATGAGCAGTTCTTC. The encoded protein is CASSPPGLAGPDEQFF.

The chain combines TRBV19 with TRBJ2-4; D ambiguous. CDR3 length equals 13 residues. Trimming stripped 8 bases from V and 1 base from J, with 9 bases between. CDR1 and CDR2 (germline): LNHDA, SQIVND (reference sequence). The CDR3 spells CASREVAKNIQYF. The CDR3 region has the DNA TGTGCCAGTCGTGAAGTGGCCAAAAACATTCAGTACTTC.

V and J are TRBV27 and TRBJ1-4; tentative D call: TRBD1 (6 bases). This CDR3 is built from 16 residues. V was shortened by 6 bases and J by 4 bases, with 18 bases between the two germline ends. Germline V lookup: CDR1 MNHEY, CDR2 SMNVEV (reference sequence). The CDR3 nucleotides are TGTGCCAGCAGAGGGGGGTGGGGCAGGGTTAATGAAAAACTGTTTTTT. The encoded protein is CASRGGWGRVNEKLFF. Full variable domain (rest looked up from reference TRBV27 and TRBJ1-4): EAQVTQNPRYLITVTGKKLTVTCSQNMNHEYMSWYRQDPGLGLRQIYYSMNVEVTDKGDVPEGYKVSRKEKRNFPLILESPSPNQTSLYFCASRGGWGRVNEKLFFGSGTQLSVL.

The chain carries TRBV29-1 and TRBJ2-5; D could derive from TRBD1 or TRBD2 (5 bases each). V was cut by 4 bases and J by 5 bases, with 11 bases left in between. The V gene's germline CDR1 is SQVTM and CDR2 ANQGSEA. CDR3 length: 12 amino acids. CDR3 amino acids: CSVGGERETQYF. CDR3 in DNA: TGCAGCGTTGGAGGGGAAAGGGAGACCCAGTACTTC.

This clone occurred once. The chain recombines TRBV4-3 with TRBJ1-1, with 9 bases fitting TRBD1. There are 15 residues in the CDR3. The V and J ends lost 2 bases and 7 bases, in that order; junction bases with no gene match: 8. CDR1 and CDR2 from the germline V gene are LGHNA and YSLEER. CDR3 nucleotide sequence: TGCGCCAGCAGCCAACTGGCGGGACAGGGAAATGAAGCTTTCTTT. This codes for CASSQLAGQGNEAFF.

The CDR3 region is CASSISVPSGANVLTF. CDR3 in DNA: TGTGCCAGTAGTATATCCGTACCCTCTGGGGCCAACGTCCTGACTTTC. The chain combines TRBV19 with TRBJ2-6; D gene uncertain. The CDR3 length is 16 residues. Germline CDR1 LNHDA, CDR2 SQIVND (reference sequence). The V gene lost 2 bases and the J gene lost 0 bases, with 8 bases spanning the gap.

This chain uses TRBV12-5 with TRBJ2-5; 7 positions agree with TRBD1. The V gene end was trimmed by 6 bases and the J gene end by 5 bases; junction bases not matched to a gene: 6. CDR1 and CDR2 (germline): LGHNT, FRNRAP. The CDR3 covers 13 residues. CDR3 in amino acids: CASGKGGLETQYF. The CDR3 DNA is TGTGCTAGTGGCAAAGGGGGCCTTGAGACCCAGTACTTC.